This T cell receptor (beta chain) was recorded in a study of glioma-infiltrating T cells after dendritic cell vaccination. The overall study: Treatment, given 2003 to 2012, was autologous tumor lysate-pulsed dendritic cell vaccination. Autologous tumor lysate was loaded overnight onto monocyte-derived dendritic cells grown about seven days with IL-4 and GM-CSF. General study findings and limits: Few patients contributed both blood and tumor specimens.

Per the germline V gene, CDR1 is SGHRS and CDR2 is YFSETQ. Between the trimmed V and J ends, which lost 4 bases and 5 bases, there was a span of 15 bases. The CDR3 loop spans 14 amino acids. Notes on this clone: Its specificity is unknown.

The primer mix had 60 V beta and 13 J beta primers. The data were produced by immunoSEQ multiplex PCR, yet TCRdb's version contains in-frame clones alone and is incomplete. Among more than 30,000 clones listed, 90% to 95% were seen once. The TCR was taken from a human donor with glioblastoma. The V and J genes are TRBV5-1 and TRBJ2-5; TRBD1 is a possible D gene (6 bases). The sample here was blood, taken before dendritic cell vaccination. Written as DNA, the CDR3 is TGCGCCAGCAGCGAGATTAGGGGGTGGGAGACCCAGTACTTC. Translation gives CASSEIRGWETQYF.